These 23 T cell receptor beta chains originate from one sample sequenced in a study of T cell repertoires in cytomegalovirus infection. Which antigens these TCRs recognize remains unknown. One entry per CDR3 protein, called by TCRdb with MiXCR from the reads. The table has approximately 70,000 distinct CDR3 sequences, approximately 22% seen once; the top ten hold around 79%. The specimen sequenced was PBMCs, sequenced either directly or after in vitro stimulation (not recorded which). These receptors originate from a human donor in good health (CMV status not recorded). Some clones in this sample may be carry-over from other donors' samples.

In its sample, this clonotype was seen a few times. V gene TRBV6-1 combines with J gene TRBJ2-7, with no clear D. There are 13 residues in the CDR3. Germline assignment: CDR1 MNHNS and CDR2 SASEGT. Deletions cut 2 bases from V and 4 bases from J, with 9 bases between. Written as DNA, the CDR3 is TGTGCCAGCAGTGAAAGGGCAGCTTACGAGCAGTACGTC. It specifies CASSERAAYEQYV.

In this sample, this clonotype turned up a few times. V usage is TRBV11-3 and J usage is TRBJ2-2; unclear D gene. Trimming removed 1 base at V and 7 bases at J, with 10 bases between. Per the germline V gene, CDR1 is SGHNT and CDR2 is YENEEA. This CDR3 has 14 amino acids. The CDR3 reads CASSLVKEGGELFF. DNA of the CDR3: TGTGCCAGCAGCTTAGTAAAGGAAGGCGGGGAGCTGTTTTTT.

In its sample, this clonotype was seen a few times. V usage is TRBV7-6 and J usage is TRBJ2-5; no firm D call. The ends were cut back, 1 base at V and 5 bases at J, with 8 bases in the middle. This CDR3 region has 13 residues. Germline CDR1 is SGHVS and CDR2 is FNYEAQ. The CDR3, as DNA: TGTGCCAGCAGCTTAGGGGTTTACGAGACCCAGTACTTC. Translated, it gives CASSLGVYETQYF.

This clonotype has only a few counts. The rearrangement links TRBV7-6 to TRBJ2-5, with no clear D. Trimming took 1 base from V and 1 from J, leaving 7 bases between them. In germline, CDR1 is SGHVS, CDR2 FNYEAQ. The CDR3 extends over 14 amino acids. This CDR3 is CASSLVPSQETQYF. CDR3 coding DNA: TGTGCCAGCAGCTTAGTTCCCAGCCAAGAGACCCAGTACTTC. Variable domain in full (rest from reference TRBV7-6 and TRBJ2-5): GAGVSQSPRYKVTKRGQDVALRCDPISGHVSLYWYRQALGQGPEFLTYFNYEAQQDKSGLPNDRFSAERPEGSISTLTIQRTEQRDSAMYRCASSLVPSQETQYFGPGTRLLVL.

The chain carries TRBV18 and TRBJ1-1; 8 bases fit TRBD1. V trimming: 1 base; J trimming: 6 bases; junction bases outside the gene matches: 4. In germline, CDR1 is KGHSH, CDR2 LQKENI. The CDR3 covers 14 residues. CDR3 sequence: CASSPLRGLSEAFF. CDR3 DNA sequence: TGTGCCAGCTCACCACTCAGGGGGCTCTCTGAAGCTTTCTTT.

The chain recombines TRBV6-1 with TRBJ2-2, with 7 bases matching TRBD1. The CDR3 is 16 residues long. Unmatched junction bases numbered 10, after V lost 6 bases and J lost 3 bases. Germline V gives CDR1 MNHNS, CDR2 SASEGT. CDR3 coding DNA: TGTGCCAGCAGGCGCACGTTACAGGGGCACACCGGGGAGCTGTTTTTT. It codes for CASRRTLQGHTGELFF.

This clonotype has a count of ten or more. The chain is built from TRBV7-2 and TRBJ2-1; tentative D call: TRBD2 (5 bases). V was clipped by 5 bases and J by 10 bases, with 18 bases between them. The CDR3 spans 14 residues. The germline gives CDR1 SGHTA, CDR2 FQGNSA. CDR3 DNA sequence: TGTGCCAGCAGCCCTTGGCCGGGATCTGAAGAGCAGTTCTTC. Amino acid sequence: CASSPWPGSEEQFF. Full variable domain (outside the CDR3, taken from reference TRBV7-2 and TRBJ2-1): GAGVSQSPSNKVTEKGKDVELRCDPISGHTALYWYRQSLGQGLEFLIYFQGNSAPDKSGLPSDRFSAERTGGSVSTLTIQRTQQEDSAVYLCASSPWPGSEEQFFGPGTRLTVL.

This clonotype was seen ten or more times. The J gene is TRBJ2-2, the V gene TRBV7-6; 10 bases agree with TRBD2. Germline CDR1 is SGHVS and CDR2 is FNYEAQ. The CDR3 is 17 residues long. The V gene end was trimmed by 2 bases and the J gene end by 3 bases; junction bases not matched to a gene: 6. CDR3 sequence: CASSLLSGGAYTGELFF. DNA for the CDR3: TGTGCCAGCAGCTTACTCAGCGGGGGGGCCTACACCGGGGAGCTGTTTTTT.

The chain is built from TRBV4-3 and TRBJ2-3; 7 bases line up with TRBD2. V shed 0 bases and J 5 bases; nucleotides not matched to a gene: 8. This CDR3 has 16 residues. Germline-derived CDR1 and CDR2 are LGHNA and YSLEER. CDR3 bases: TGCGCCAGCAGCCAAGATCGCCAGGGAGGGATAGATACGCAGTATTTT. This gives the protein CASSQDRQGGIDTQYF.

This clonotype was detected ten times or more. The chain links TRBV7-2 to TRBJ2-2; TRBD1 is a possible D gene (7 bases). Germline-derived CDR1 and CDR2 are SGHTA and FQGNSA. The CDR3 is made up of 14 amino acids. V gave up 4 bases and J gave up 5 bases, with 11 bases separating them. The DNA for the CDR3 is TGTGCCAGCAGCTCGACAGGGAGGACCGGGGAGCTGTTTTTT. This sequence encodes CASSSTGRTGELFF.

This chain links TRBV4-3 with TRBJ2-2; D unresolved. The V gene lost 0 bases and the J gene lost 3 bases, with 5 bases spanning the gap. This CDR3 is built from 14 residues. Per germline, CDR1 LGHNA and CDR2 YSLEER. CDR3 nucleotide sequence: TGCGCCAGCAGCCAAGATCCCCACACCGGGGAGCTGTTTTTT. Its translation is CASSQDPHTGELFF.

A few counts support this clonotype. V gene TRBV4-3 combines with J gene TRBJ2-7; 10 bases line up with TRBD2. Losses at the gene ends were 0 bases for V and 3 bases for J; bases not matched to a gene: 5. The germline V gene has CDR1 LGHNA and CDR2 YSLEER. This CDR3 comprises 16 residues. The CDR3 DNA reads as TGCGCCAGCAGCCAAGACTGGGCTAGCGGGAGCTACGAGCAGTACTTC. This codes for CASSQDWASGSYEQYF.

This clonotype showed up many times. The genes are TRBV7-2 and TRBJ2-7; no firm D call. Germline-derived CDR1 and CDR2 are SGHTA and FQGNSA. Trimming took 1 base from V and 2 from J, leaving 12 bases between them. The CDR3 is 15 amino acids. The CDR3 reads CASSLDLGGPYEQYV. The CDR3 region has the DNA TGTGCCAGCAGCTTAGACCTTGGCGGACCCTACGAGCAGTACGTC.

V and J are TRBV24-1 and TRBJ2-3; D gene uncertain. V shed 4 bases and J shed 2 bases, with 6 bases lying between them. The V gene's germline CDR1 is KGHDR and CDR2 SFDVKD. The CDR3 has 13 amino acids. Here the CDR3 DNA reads TGTGCCACCAGTGAATTGAACACAGATACGCAGTATTTT. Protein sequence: CATSELNTDTQYF.

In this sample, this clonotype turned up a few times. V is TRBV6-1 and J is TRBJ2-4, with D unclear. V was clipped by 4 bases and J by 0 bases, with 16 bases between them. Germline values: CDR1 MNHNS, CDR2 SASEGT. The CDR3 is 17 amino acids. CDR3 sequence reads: CASSGYLADLAKNIQYF. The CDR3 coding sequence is TGTGCCAGCAGTGGATACTTAGCAGACCTAGCCAAAAACATTCAGTACTTC.

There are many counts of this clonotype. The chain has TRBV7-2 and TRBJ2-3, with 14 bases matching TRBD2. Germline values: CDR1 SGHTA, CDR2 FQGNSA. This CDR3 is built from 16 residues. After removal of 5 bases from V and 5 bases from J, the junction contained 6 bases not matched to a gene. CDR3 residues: CASSPRLAGGLDTQYF. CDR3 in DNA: TGTGCCAGCAGCCCCCGACTAGCGGGAGGGTTAGATACGCAGTATTTT.

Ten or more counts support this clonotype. The CDR3 DNA is TGTGCCAGCAGCTCCAGCACAGCCTCAGGTGGCTACACCTTC. Its protein is CASSSSTASGGYTF. V is TRBV7-2 and J is TRBJ1-2; D unclear. Trimming removed 4 bases from V and 7 bases from J, with 16 bases in between. The CDR3 is 14 residues long. Per germline, CDR1 SGHTA and CDR2 FQGNSA.

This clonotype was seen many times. CDR3 protein: CASTRLAGDTQYF. In DNA form, the CDR3 reads TGTGCCAGCACACGACTAGCGGGAGATACGCAGTATTTT. J is TRBJ2-3 and V is TRBV7-2, with 10 nucleotides matching TRBD2. The germline gives CDR1 SGHTA, CDR2 FQGNSA. The CDR3 runs 13 residues. The junction had 3 bases not matched to a gene; V was cut back by 7 bases and J by 5 bases.

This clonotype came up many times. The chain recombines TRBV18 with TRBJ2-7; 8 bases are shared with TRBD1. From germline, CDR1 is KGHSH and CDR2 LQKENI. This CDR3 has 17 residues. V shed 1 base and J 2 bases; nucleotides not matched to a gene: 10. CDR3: CASSPLRTGMGTYEQYF. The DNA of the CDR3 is TGTGCCAGCTCACCACTACGGACAGGGATGGGAACCTACGAGCAGTACTTC.

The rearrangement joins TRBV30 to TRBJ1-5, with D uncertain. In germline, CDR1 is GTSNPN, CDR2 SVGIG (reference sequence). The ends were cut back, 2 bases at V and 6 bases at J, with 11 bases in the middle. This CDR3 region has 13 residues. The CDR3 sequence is CAWSRRAAQPQHF. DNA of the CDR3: TGTGCCTGGAGTCGGAGGGCCGCTCAGCCCCAGCATTTT. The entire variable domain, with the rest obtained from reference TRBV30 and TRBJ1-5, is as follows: SQTIHQWPATLVQPVGSPLSLECTVEGTSNPNLYWYRQAAGRGLQLLFYSVGIGQISSEVPQNLSASRPQDRQFILSSKKLLLSDSGFYLCAWSRRAAQPQHFGDGTRLSIL.

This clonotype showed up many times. The CDR3 loop is CASSNSLIGEQYV. CDR3 nucleotide sequence: TGTGCCAGCAGTAACAGCCTGATTGGGGAGCAGTACGTC. This chain uses TRBV6-2 or TRBV6-3 with TRBJ2-7; D gene ambiguous. The germline V gene has CDR1 MNHEY and CDR2 SVGEGT. The length of the CDR3 is 13 residues. Trimming removed 5 bases at V and 7 bases at J, with 15 bases between.

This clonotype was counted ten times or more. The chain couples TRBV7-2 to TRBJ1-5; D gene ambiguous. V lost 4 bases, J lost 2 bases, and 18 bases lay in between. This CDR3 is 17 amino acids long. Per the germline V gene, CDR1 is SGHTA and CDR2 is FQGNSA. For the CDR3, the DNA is TGTGCCAGCAGCTCCTTGGCGGGGATCGTGGGCAATCAGCCCCAGCATTTT. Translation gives CASSSLAGIVGNQPQHF. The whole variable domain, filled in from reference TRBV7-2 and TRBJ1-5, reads GAGVSQSPSNKVTEKGKDVELRCDPISGHTALYWYRQSLGQGLEFLIYFQGNSAPDKSGLPSDRFSAERTGGSVSTLTIQRTQQEDSAVYLCASSSLAGIVGNQPQHFGDGTRLSIL.

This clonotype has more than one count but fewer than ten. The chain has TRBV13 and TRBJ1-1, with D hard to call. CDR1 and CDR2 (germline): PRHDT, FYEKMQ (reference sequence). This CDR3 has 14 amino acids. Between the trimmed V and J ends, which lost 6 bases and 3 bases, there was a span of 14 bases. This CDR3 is CASRTGRVYTEAFF. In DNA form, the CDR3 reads TGTGCCAGCAGAACCGGGAGGGTATACACTGAAGCTTTCTTT. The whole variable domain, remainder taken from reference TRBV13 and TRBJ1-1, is AAGVIQSPRHLIKEKRETATLKCYPIPRHDTVYWYQQGPGQDPQFLISFYEKMQSDKGSIPDRFSAQQFSDYHSELNMSSLELGDSALYFCASRTGRVYTEAFFGQGTRLTVV.